This TCR beta chain originates from a study of cytomegalovirus exposure and HLA in healthy donors. Study findings and constraints: For TCR beta chains, V- and J-gene trimming was later linked to a missense DCLRE1C variant.

The PCR contained 60 Vbeta and 13 Jbeta primers. Profiling relied on immunoSEQ multiplex PCR, and the TCRdb table lists in-frame clones only, not all of them. The repertoire table contains some 71,000 clones. On this clone itself: The antigen is unknown. This sample includes further DNA sequences coding for the same CDR3.

The sequenced sample consisted of PBMCs. The receptor comes from a woman in her twenties or thirties in good health and CMV-seronegative.

The CDR3 DNA is TGTGCCAGCTCACCACAGGGGGCCGGGAACACTGAAGCTTTCTTT. Translation gives CASSPQGAGNTEAFF. V gene TRBV18 combines with J gene TRBJ1-1; 7 nucleotides line up with TRBD1. V lost 1 base and J lost 1; bases outside the gene matches: 3. This CDR3 has 15 amino acids. Germline CDR1 KGHSH, CDR2 LQKENI.